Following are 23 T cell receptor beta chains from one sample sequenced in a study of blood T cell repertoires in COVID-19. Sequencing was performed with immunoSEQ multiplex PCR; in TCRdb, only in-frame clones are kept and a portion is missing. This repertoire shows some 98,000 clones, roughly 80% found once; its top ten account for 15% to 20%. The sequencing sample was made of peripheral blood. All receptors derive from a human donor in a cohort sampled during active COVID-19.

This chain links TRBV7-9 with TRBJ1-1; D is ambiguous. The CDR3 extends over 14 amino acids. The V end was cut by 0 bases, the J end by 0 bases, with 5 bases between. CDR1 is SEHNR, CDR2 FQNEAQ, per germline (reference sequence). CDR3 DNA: TGTGCCAGCAGCTTAGCAGCAATGAACACTGAAGCTTTCTTT. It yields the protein CASSLAAMNTEAFF.

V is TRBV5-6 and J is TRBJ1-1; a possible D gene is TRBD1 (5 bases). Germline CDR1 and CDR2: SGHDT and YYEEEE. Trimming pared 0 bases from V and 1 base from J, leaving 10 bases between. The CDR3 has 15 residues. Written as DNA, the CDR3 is TGTGCCAGCAGCTTGGTGGACACCTCGAACACTGAAGCTTTCTTT. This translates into CASSLVDTSNTEAFF. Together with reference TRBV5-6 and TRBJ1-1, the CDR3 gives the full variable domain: DAGVTQSPTHLIKTRGQQVTLRCSPKSGHDTVSWYQQALGQGPQFIFQYYEEEERQRGNFPDRFSGHQFPNYSSELNVNALLLGDSALYLCASSLVDTSNTEAFFGQGTRLTVV.

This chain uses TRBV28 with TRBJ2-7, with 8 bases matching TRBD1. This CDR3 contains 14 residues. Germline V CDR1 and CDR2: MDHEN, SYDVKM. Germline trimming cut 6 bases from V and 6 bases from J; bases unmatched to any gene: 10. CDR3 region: CASRKTGGFGEQYF. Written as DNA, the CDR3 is TGTGCCAGCAGAAAAACAGGGGGGTTCGGCGAGCAGTACTTC.

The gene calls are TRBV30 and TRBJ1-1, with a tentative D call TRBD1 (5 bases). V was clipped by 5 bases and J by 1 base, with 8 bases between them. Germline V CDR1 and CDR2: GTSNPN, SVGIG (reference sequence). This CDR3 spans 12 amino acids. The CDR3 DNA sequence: TGTGCCTGGGGACACACGAACACTGAAGCTTTCTTT. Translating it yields CAWGHTNTEAFF.

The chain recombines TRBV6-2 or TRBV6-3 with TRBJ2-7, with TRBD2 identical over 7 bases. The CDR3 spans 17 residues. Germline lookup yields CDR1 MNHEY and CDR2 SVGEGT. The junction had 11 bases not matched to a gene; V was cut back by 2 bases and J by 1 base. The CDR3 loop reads CASSYAQREGWSYEQYF. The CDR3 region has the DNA TGTGCCAGCAGTTACGCTCAGCGGGAAGGGTGGTCCTACGAGCAGTACTTC.

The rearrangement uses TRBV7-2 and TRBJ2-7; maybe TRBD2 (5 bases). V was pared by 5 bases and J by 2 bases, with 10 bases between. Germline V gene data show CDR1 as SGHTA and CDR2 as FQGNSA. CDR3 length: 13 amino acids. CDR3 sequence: CASSDGVTYEQYF. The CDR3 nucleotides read TGTGCCAGCAGCGACGGGGTCACCTACGAGCAGTACTTC.

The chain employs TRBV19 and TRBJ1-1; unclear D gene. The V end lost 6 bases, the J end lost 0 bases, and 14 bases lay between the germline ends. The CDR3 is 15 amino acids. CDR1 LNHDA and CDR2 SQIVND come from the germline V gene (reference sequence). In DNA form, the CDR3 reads TGTGCCAGTAGCGTTCCCGGGTCCATGAACACTGAAGCTTTCTTT. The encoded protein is CASSVPGSMNTEAFF.

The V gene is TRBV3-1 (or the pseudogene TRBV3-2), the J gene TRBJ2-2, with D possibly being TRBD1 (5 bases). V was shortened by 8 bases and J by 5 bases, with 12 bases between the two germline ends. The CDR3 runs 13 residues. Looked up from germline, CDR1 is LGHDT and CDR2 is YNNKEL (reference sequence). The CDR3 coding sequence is TGTGCCAGCCAGACTGGGGCAACCGGGGAGCTGTTTTTT. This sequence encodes CASQTGATGELFF.

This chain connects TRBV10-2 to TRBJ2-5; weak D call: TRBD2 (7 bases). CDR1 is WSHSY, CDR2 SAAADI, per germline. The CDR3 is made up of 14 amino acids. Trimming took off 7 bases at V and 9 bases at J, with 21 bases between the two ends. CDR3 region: CASKQSQGGAPQYF. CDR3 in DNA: TGCGCCAGCAAACAATCACAGGGAGGGGCCCCCCAGTACTTC.

The CDR3 DNA follows: TGTGCCAGCAGCTTAGGCAGGGATAATTCACCCCTCCACTTT. It specifies CASSLGRDNSPLHF. The chain couples TRBV5-6 to TRBJ1-6, with D possibly TRBD1 on 5 matching bases. This CDR3 comprises 14 residues. V shed 2 bases and J shed 5 bases, with 8 bases lying between them. Germline CDR1 is SGHDT and CDR2 is YYEEEE.

The CDR3 nucleotides read TGTGCCAGCTCACCACGGTCGGGACAGGGGGCCCCGAACACTGAAGCTTTCTTT. It is translated as CASSPRSGQGAPNTEAFF. V and J are TRBV18 and TRBJ1-1; 12 nucleotides line up with TRBD1. The CDR3 is made up of 18 amino acids. Per the germline V gene, CDR1 is KGHSH and CDR2 is LQKENI. V was pared by 1 base and J by 1 base, with 7 bases of the junction left unmatched.

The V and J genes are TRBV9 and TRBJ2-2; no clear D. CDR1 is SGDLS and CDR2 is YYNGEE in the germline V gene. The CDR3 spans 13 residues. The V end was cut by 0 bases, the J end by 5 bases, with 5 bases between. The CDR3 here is CASSVGVTGELFF. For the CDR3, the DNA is TGTGCCAGCAGCGTAGGAGTTACCGGGGAGCTGTTTTTT.

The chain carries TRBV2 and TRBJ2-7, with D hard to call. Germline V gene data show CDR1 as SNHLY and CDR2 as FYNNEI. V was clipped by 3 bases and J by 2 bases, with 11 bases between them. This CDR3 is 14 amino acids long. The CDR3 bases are TGTGCCAGCAGTGATGGGCTCGACCCCTACGAGCAGTACTTC. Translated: CASSDGLDPYEQYF.

For the CDR3, the DNA is TGTGCCAGCAGTTTACGGGGACAGGGGAGGGCTTTCTTT. Amino acids: CASSLRGQGRAFF. V is TRBV27 and J is TRBJ1-1; 10 bases match TRBD1. V dropped 2 bases and J dropped 11; count of bases not matched to a gene: 5. Germline assignment: CDR1 MNHEY and CDR2 SMNVEV (reference sequence). The CDR3 is 13 residues long.

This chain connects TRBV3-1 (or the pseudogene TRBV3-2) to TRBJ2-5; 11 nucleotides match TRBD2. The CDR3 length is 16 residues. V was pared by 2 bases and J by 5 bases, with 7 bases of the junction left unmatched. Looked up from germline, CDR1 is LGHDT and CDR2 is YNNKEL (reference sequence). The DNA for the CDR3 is TGTGCCAGCAGCCAATCCGGACTAGCGGGTAGGGAGACCCAGTACTTC. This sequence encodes CASSQSGLAGRETQYF.

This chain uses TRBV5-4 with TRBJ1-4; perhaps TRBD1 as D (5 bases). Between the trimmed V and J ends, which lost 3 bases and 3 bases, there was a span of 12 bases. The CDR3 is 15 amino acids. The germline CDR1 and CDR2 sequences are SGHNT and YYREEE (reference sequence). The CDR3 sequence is CASSSHRSPNEKLFF. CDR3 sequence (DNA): TGTGCCAGCAGCTCTCACAGGTCGCCTAATGAAAAACTGTTTTTT.

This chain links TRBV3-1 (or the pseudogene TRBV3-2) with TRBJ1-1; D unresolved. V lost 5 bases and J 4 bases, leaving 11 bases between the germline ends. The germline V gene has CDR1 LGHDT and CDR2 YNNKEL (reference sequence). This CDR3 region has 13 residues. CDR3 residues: CASSSGGSTEAFF. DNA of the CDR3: TGTGCCAGCAGCTCGGGTGGGAGCACTGAAGCTTTCTTT.

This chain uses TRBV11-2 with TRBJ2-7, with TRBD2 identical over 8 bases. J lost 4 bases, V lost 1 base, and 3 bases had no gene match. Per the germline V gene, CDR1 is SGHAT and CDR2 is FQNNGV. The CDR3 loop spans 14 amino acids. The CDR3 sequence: CASSLAGGGYEQYF. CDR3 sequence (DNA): TGTGCCAGCAGCTTAGCGGGAGGGGGATACGAGCAGTACTTC.

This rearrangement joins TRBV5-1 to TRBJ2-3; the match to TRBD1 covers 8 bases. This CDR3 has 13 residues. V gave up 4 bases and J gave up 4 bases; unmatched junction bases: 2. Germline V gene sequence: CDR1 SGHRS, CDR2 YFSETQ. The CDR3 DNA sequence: TGCGCCAGCAGCCCGGACAGGGCAGATACGCAGTATTTT. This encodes CASSPDRADTQYF.

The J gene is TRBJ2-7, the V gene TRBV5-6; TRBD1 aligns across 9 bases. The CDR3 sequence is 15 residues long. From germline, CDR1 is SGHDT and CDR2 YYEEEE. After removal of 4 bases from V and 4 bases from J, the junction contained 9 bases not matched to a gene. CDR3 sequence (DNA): TGTGCCAGCAGCGCACGAGGACAGGGGTTTTACGAGCAGTACTTC. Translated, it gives CASSARGQGFYEQYF.

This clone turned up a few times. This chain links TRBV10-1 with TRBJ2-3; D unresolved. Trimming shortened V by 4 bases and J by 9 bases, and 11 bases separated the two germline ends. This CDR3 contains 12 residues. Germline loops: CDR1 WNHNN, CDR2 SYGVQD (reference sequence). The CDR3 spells CASSASDGTQYF. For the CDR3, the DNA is TGCGCCAGCAGTGCCAGCGACGGGACGCAGTATTTT.

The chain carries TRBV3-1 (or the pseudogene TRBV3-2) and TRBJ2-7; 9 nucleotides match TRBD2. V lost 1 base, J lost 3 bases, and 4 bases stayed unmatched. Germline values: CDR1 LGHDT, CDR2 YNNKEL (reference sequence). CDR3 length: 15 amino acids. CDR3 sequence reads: CASSQGGAGGYEQYF. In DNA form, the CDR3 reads TGTGCCAGCAGCCAAGGTGGAGCGGGAGGCTACGAGCAGTACTTC.

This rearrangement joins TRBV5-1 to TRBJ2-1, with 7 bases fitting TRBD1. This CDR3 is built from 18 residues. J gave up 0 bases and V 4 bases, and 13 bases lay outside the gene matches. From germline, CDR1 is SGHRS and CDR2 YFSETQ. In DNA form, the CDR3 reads TGCGCCAGCAGCATGGATACTGGGACAGCCCGCTCCTACAATGAGCAGTTCTTC. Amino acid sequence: CASSMDTGTARSYNEQFF.